These T cell receptor beta chains were read from a single sample in a study of T cells in Graves' hyperthyroidism and ophthalmopathy. TCRdb recomputed calls from the multiplex PCR reads with MiXCR, one row per CDR3 protein. The sample includes some 92,000 distinct CDR3 sequences, 35% to 50% of them seen just once. The sample was peripheral blood or thyroid tissue (not recorded which). Source of these receptors: a woman aged 30 to 39 with Graves' hyperthyroidism. Each CDR3 is given with its conserved first and last residue. D genes are given only for firm matches. Clone size is given for some rows only: seen once, a few or many times, or a class if the clone is expanded.

TRBJ1-1	many	.	TRBV27	CASSSDRWGTEAFF	TGTGCCAGCAGTTCAGACAGATGGGGTACTGAAGCTTTCTTT
TRBJ1-5	.	.	TRBV12-3/TRBV12-4	CAGSLDGYSNQPQHF	TGTGCCGGCAGTTTGGACGGTTATAGCAATCAGCCCCAGCATTTT
TRBJ1-6	.	.	TRBV7-6	CASSSSGAEAFHF	TGTGCCAGCAGCTCTTCGGGGGCTGAAGCCTTCCACTTT
TRBJ2-3	many	TRBD2	TRBV5-8	CASSFRREGPTDTQYF	TGTGCCAGCAGCTTCCGGCGGGAGGGCCCCACAGATACGCAGTATTTT
TRBJ1-2	few	TRBD1	TRBV5-1	CASGPNPGTGGGYTF	TGCGCCAGCGGCCCGAACCCCGGGACAGGGGGAGGCTACACCTTC
TRBJ2-5	many	TRBD1	TRBV9	CASSPGQAEETQYF	TGTGCCAGCAGCCCTGGACAGGCGGAAGAGACCCAGTACTTC
TRBJ2-5	.	TRBD1	TRBV20-1	CSASIQGYEETQYF	TGCAGTGCTAGTATACAGGGGTATGAAGAGACCCAGTACTTC
TRBJ2-7	.	TRBD1	TRBV9	CASSASGTGWYEQYF	TGTGCCAGCAGCGCTTCCGGGACAGGGTGGTACGAGCAGTACTTC
TRBJ1-5	.	.	TRBV15	CATSSDGAPGDQPQHF	TGTGCCACCAGCAGTGATGGAGCCCCCGGGGATCAGCCCCAGCATTTT
TRBJ2-3	many	.	TRBV14	CASSQDWKFADTQYF	TGTGCCAGCAGCCAAGATTGGAAGTTCGCAGATACGCAGTATTTT
TRBJ1-3	few	.	TRBV30	CAWTTPGAGYENTIYF	TGTGCCTGGACCACCCCAGGGGCAGGGTACGAAAACACCATATATTTT
TRBJ2-5	.	.	TRBV7-9	CASSAGRTIAGETQYF	TGTGCCAGCAGCGCGGGACGGACTATCGCCGGGGAGACCCAGTACTTC
TRBJ2-5	.	TRBD2	TRBV7-9	CASSSPGAGGQETQYF	TGTGCCAGCAGCTCCCCCGGGGCGGGAGGCCAAGAGACCCAGTACTTC